These 25 T cell receptor beta chains share one sample of origin, sequenced in a study of CD8+CD57+ T cells in acquired aplastic anemia (dated by TCRdb to between 2017 and 2018). Expansion of CD8+CD57+ cells had been shown by flow cytometry in the patients chosen for sequencing. This sample was sequenced with an Illumina HiSeq 2000. TCR beta VDJ combination and CDR3 sequence profiling used genomic DNA as the template. Using fastp at Q25 and MiXCR, TCRdb reprocessed the public reads and kept productive beta chains. Every distinct CDR3 protein forms one entry, paired with its most common genes and DNA. Within this sample are 270,000 or so distinct CDR3 sequences, with roughly 82% of them counted one time only. The ten biggest clones cover approximately 40% of the sample. The sequenced sample was sorted CD4+, CD8+, or CD8+CD57+ T cells (not recorded which) from PBMCs. The receptors come from a human donor with aplastic anemia.

This chain's CDR3 is CASSIAAWANEEQFF. The CDR3 nucleotides are TGTGCCAGTAGCATAGCTGCCTGGGCCAATGAGGAGCAGTTCTTC. V usage is TRBV7-8 and J usage is TRBJ2-1; D gene uncertain. V gave up 9 bases and J gave up 10 bases, with 25 bases separating them. Germline-derived CDR1 and CDR2 are SGHVS and FQNEAQ. The CDR3 is 15 residues long.

The chain recombines TRBV7-8 with TRBJ2-1; D uncertain. The CDR3 totals 16 residues. Looked up from germline, CDR1 is SGHVS and CDR2 is FQNEAQ. Trimming removed 0 bases from V and 10 bases from J, with 19 bases in between. CDR3 region: CASSLARSPGTQEQFF. The DNA for the CDR3 is TGTGCCAGCAGCTTAGCGAGAAGTCCGGGTACCCAGGAGCAGTTCTTC. The variable domain in full, completed from reference TRBV7-8 and TRBJ2-1, reads GAGVSQSPRYKVAKRGQDVALRCDPISGHVSLFWYQQALGQGPEFLTYFQNEAQLDKSGLPSDRFFAERPEGSVSTLKIQRTQQEDSAVYLCASSLARSPGTQEQFFGPGTRLTVL.

This rearrangement joins TRBV7-8 to TRBJ1-1; no clear D. The CDR3 is 15 residues long. The V end was cut by 0 bases, the J end by 11 bases, with 19 bases between. The germline gives CDR1 SGHVS, CDR2 FQNEAQ. The CDR3 sequence: CASSLARGADTEAFF. Here the CDR3 DNA reads TGTGCCAGCAGCTTAGCTCGAGGAGCCGATACGGAGGCTTTCTTT.

This chain uses TRBV20-1 with TRBJ2-5; 8 nucleotides match TRBD2. Germline V gene lookup returns CDR1 DFQATT and CDR2 SNEGSKA (reference sequence). Trimming took 4 bases from V and 6 from J; bases not matched to a gene: 10. The CDR3 totals 14 residues. CDR3 coding DNA: TGCAGTGCTAAACAGCGGGAGTATGAACAGACCCAGTACTTC. The encoded protein is CSAKQREYEQTQYF.

A remark on this clonotype: One junction end does not reproduce the germline sequence, and a read error may be involved. The rearrangement links TRBV7-9 to TRBJ2-5, with no clear D. The germline V gene encodes CDR1 SEHNR and CDR2 FQNEAQ (reference sequence). The length of the CDR3 is 15 residues. CDR3 amino acids: CASSLSPRKEQFFYF. The CDR3 bases are TGTGCTAGCAGCTTATCCCCGAGGAAAGAGCAGTTCTTCTACTTC. The full variable domain, rest sourced from reference TRBV7-9 and TRBJ2-5, is DTGVSQNPRHKITKRGQNVTFRCDPISEHNRLYWYRQTLGQGPEFLTYFQNEAQLEKSRLLSDRFSAERPKGSFSTLEIQRTEQGDSAMYLCASSLSPRKEQFFYFGPGTRLLVL.

In its sample, this clonotype was seen a few times. One base away lies a much larger clone, so this may be a sequencing read error. The V and J genes are TRBV7-8 and TRBJ2-7; D is possibly TRBD2 (6 bases). This CDR3 is built from 15 residues. Germline V gene data show CDR1 as SGHVS and CDR2 as FQNEAQ. In DNA, the CDR3 is TGTGCCAGCAGCTTAGCGGGAGGTCCCGATACGCAGCATTACGTC. This codes for CASSLAGGPDTQHYV.

Notes on this clonotype: Since the CDR3 does not end with the conserved phenylalanine or tryptophan, this likely comes from a read error. Because the CDR3's place on the DNA is in doubt, the DNA is left out and the CDR3 is given as listed by TCRdb. The V gene is TRBV7-3, the J gene TRBJ1-2. 13 amino acids form the CDR3, both terminal residues included. Germline lookup yields CDR1 SGHTA and CDR2 FQGTGA. The CDR3 is CASSPEGLQFTPP.

This clonotype was observed at least ten times. The CDR3 coding sequence is TGTGCCAGCAGTTACTCTTCTCGGGAGACCCAGTACTTC. Its translation: CASSYSSRETQYF. The chain has TRBV6-5 and TRBJ2-5; no clear D. Germline values: CDR1 MNHEY, CDR2 SVGAGI. This CDR3 is 13 amino acids long. The V and J ends lost 0 bases and 5 bases respectively, with 7 bases between them.

The rearrangement links TRBV9 to TRBJ2-3; 7 bases map to TRBD1. The CDR3 contains 14 residues. CDR1 and CDR2 from the germline V gene are SGDLS and YYNGEE. The V segment lost 3 bases and the J segment 11 bases; nucleotides outside the gene matches: 12. CDR3: CASSGGGVRYEQYF. CDR3 in DNA: TGTGCCAGCAGCGGAGGGGGCGTTCGCTACGAGCAGTATTTT.

This chain joins TRBV5-6 and TRBJ2-5, with D maybe TRBD2 (6 bases). The CDR3 spans 12 residues. V was clipped by 9 bases and J by 5 bases, with 14 bases between them. Germline lookup yields CDR1 SGHDT and CDR2 YYEEEE. CDR3 DNA sequence: TGTGCCATTCTTTGGGGGAGGGAGACCCAGTACTTC. Translating it yields CAILWGRETQYF.

This clonotype was detected only once. The chain uses TRBV7-9 and TRBJ2-7; possibly TRBD2 for D (6 bases). The CDR3 has 12 amino acids. Germline V gives CDR1 SEHNR, CDR2 FQNEAQ (reference sequence). The DNA of the CDR3 is TGTGCCAGCAGCTCTCGAAGAAGCGGGCAGTACGTT. It specifies CASSSRRSGQYV.

Of note for this clonotype: At one boundary the junction diverges from the germline segment, which might be a read error. The chain is built from TRBV7-9 and TRBJ1-2, with a weak D call TRBD1 (6 bases). Germline values: CDR1 SEHNR, CDR2 FQNEAQ (reference sequence). The CDR3 consists of 13 residues. CDR3 region: CASSLVGGGVPVF. CDR3 in DNA: TGTGCCAGCAGCTTGGTGGGAGGGGGGGTACCAGTCTTC.

This clonotype was observed a single time. V usage is TRBV5-5 and J usage is TRBJ2-1, with 9 bases lining up with TRBD2. Per germline, CDR1 SGHKS and CDR2 YYEKEE (reference sequence). The CDR3 covers 16 residues. V dropped 7 bases and J dropped 8; count of bases not matched to a gene: 16. In DNA, the CDR3 is TGTGCCAGCCGACAAGGAAACAGCGGGGGGAGCGATGAGCAGTTCTTC. It specifies CASRQGNSGGSDEQFF.

This clonotype is a singleton in its sample. The rearrangement joins TRBV7-9 to TRBJ2-1, with D perhaps being TRBD1 or TRBD2 (5 bases each). V was clipped by 3 bases and J by 13 bases, with 25 bases between them. CDR3 length: 16 residues. Germline CDR1 is SEHNR and CDR2 is FQNEAQ (reference sequence). CDR3 region: CASSLERDGRVYGQFF. In nucleotides, the CDR3 is TGTGCCAGCAGCTTGGAGAGGGACGGGCGCGTATATGGCCAGTTCTTC.

With respect to this clonotype: Compared with germline, one end of the junction differs, possibly owing to a read error. The V gene is TRBV7-9, the J gene TRBJ2-7; the D gene is possibly TRBD2 (6 bases). This CDR3 has 14 residues. From germline, CDR1 is SEHNR and CDR2 FQNEAQ (reference sequence). The CDR3 protein is CATSGRDLAYAQYF. CDR3 nucleotides: TGTGCCACCAGCGGCCGGGACCTAGCGTACGCGCAGTACTTC.

This rearrangement joins TRBV7-2 to TRBJ1-5; D possibly corresponds to TRBD1 (6 bases). The CDR3 spans 13 residues. Trimming shortened V by 4 bases and J by 14 bases, and 18 bases separated the two germline ends. CDR1 and CDR2 (germline): SGHTA, FQGNSA. This chain's CDR3 is CASSYTGTPPKHF. Written as DNA, the CDR3 is TGTGCCAGCAGCTATACAGGGACTCCGCCTAAGCATTTT.

About this clonotype itself: Germline and junction disagree at one end, which may indicate a read error. V and J are TRBV7-8 and TRBJ1-2, with D possibly TRBD1 on 6 matching bases. The CDR3 totals 16 residues. Germline values: CDR1 SGHVS, CDR2 FQNEAQ. DNA of the CDR3: TGTGCCAGCAGCCCCTCCCCGGAATGCGGGGGCTATAGCTACACCTTC. Residues: CASSPSPECGGYSYTF.

About this clonotype itself: It is unclear where the CDR3 begins or ends on the DNA, so no DNA is shown, and the CDR3 is as TCRdb lists it. The chain couples TRBV9 to TRBJ2-2; no check of the table's D call, TRBD1, against the DNA was made. Germline loops: CDR1 SGDLS, CDR2 YYNGEE. The CDR3 is made up of 14 amino acids, end residues included. The CDR3 loop reads CASGVAGNTQYFVF.

This clonotype came up a few times. The J gene is TRBJ2-4, the V gene TRBV5-6; unclear D gene. The germline V gene has CDR1 SGHDT and CDR2 YYEEEE. The V gene lost 4 bases and the J gene lost 8 bases, with 10 bases spanning the gap. This CDR3 comprises 12 residues. Here the CDR3 reads CASSPVDDIQYF. Written as DNA, the CDR3 is TGTGCCAGCAGCCCCGTTGACGACATTCAGTACTTC.

This clonotype came up once. The junction and the germline gene differ at one end; a read error may be behind it. The rearrangement joins TRBV7-3 to TRBJ2-3; TRBD2 agrees at 10 bases. Germline CDR1 SGHTA, CDR2 FQGTGA. CDR3 length: 14 residues. CDR3 in amino acids: CASTLAGVPDTPNF. The CDR3 coding sequence is TGTGCCAGCACCCTAGCGGGGGTTCCCGATACGCCGAATTTT.

This clonotype was recorded a few times. CDR3 protein: CASNGISSYNEQFF. The CDR3 bases are TGTGCCAGCAACGGAATTTCCTCCTACAATGAGCAGTTCTTC. The chain carries TRBV2 and TRBJ2-1; D remains unclear. CDR1 is SNHLY and CDR2 is FYNNEI in the germline V gene. Trimming cost V 7 bases and J 0 bases, with 10 bases left between them. The CDR3 sequence is 14 residues long.

Concerning this clonotype: A read error may produce the germline difference seen at one junction end. CDR3 in DNA: TGTGCCACCAGGGGAGACAGCAACCCAGAGACCCAGTACTTT. Translation: CATRGDSNPETQYF. The V call is TRBV24-1, the J call TRBJ2-5; TRBD1 or TRBD2 may be the D gene (5 bases each). Germline V gene data show CDR1 as KGHDR and CDR2 as SFDVKD. This CDR3 has 14 residues.

V usage is TRBV5-1 and J usage is TRBJ1-2; TRBD1 might be the D (5 bases). CDR1 and CDR2 (germline): SGHRS, YFSETQ. V gave up 0 bases and J gave up 5 bases, with 8 bases separating them. CDR3 size: 13 residues. Here the CDR3 reads CASSLGQTYGYTF. As DNA, the CDR3 is TGCGCCAGCAGCTTGGGACAGACGTATGGCTACACCTTC.

CDR3 in amino acids: CASSRQTGGRSTSYEQYV. In nucleotides, the CDR3 is TGTGCCAGCAGTCGCCAGACGGGGGGGAGAAGTACGTCGTACGAGCAGTACGTC. The chain combines TRBV7-2 with TRBJ2-7; 8 nucleotides align to TRBD2. CDR3 length: 18 amino acids. Germline values: CDR1 SGHTA, CDR2 FQGNSA. V dropped 6 bases and J dropped 4; count of bases not matched to a gene: 20.

The genes are TRBV15 and TRBJ2-1; TRBD2 might be the D (5 bases). The DNA end is more similar to TRBJ2-7, so the J call may be wrong. CDR1 and CDR2 from the germline V gene are LNHNV and YYDKDF (reference sequence). The CDR3 spans 14 residues. The CDR3 nucleotides are TGTGCCACCAGCGGCAGGACCCTAGCCAATGAGCAGTACTTC. Its protein product is CATSGRTLANEQYF.